This T cell receptor (beta chain) was identified in a study of cytomegalovirus exposure and HLA in healthy donors. Study-level background: The same platform used for the approximately 700 first-cohort repertoires was also used for the roughly 130 validation repertoires, as a later analysis reported. The study, taken as a whole, reports: Cytomegalovirus-associated TCR beta chains were listed, numbering roughly 150. One later analysis, an examination of the 100 to 150 validation repertoires, found that first-cohort TCR clusters tended to co-occur in them.

The donors formed part of the approximately 120-subject validation cohort, distinct from the roughly 730-subject first cohort. Sequenced by immunoSEQ multiplex PCR; TCRdb stores in-frame clones only, minus some. The data show 55,000 to 80,000 clones, about 95% seen once. Trimming took off 2 bases at V and 3 bases at J, with 8 bases between the two ends. Germline V gene lookup returns CDR1 KGHSH and CDR2 LQKENI. This CDR3 is built from 13 residues. Of note for this clone: Its antigen is undetermined.

This chain uses TRBV18 with TRBJ2-7, with TRBD2 as a possible D gene (6 bases). This receptor was taken from a woman between 18 and 29 years old in good health and CMV-seropositive. The sequencing input was PBMCs. CDR3 sequence: CASSPGTDYEQYF. The CDR3 DNA is TGTGCCAGCTCACCAGGGACTGACTACGAGCAGTACTTC. The whole variable domain, remainder taken from reference TRBV18 and TRBJ2-7, is NAGVMQNPRHLVRRRGQEARLRCSPMKGHSHVYWYRQLPEEGLKFMVYLQKENIIDESGMPKERFSAEFPKEGPSILRIQQVVRGDSAAYFCASSPGTDYEQYFGPGTRLTVT.